What follows are 6 T cell receptor beta chains derived from one specimen sequenced in a study of cytotoxic CD8 clonotypes in ibrutinib-treated CLL (dated by TCRdb to the early 2020s). The library was generated by the immunoSEQ multiplex PCR assay. TCRdb stores this immuneACCESS table with in-frame sequences only. Part of the clones is absent; in the studies checked, under half of the shortfall reflects unresolved V genes, and no reason is known for the rest. The sample contains approximately 210,000 clones, 72% of them found a single time. Clones ranked in the top ten supply around 15% of the sample. In light of the paper, this sample's time point label describes: roughly 25 months on ibrutinib. This specimen was PBMCs, taken after 24 months of ibrutinib treatment. These TCRs come from a human donor with chronic lymphocytic leukemia.

The V and J genes are TRBV28 and TRBJ1-5, with a weak D call TRBD1 (5 bases). V was shortened by 6 bases and J by 0 bases, with 9 bases between the two germline ends. The CDR3 runs to 14 residues. The V gene's germline CDR1 is MDHEN and CDR2 SYDVKM. CDR3 residues: CASRGPYSNQPQHF. CDR3 nucleotide sequence: TGTGCCAGCAGGGGACCCTATAGCAATCAGCCCCAGCATTTT.

This rearrangement joins TRBV25-1 to TRBJ2-7, with 8 bases aligning to TRBD2. V trimming: 8 bases; J trimming: 3 bases; junction bases outside the gene matches: 6. This CDR3 contains 13 residues. The germline V gene encodes CDR1 MGHDK and CDR2 SYGVNS. CDR3 loop: CASRVRGGYEQYF. CDR3 bases: TGTGCCAGCCGAGTCCGGGGGGGCTACGAGCAGTACTTC.

This clone was seen more than once but under ten times. This chain links TRBV6-5 with TRBJ2-5; 7 nucleotides match TRBD1. J gave up 2 bases and V 5 bases, and 5 bases lay outside the gene matches. The CDR3 length is 14 residues. CDR1 is MNHEY and CDR2 is SVGAGI in the germline V gene. CDR3 amino acids: CASSQRQGQETQYF. Here the CDR3 DNA reads TGTGCCAGCAGTCAACGACAGGGACAAGAGACCCAGTACTTC.

The chain carries TRBV6-5 and TRBJ2-2; D is unresolved. Trimming left V 0 bases short and J 6 bases short, with 5 bases between. Germline lookup yields CDR1 MNHEY and CDR2 SVGAGI. The CDR3 consists of 13 residues. The CDR3 spells CASSYSPAGELFF. DNA of the CDR3: TGTGCCAGCAGTTACTCCCCGGCCGGGGAGCTGTTTTTT.

The J gene is TRBJ2-3, the V gene TRBV5-1, with TRBD1 as a possible D gene (5 bases). V was pared by 7 bases and J by 1 base, with 19 bases between. CDR3 size: 16 residues. Per germline, CDR1 SGHRS and CDR2 YFSETQ. CDR3 loop: CASSEVGPAGTDTQYF. CDR3 DNA sequence: TGCGCCAGCTCCGAGGTGGGGCCCGCAGGCACAGATACGCAGTATTTT.

A single count supports this clone. This chain links TRBV5-1 with TRBJ2-3, with D unclear. Per the germline V gene, CDR1 is SGHRS and CDR2 is YFSETQ. Trimming took off 0 bases at V and 1 base at J, with 6 bases between the two ends. The CDR3 covers 14 residues. DNA of the CDR3: TGCGCCAGCAGCTTGGACTATGGCACAGATACGCAGTATTTT. Translating gives CASSLDYGTDTQYF.